A single sample gave rise to the 2 T cell receptor delta chains below, sequenced in a study of gamma-delta chains in newborns, infants, children. TCRdb reprocessed the reads using CATT. The sample has 7,000 to 9,500 delta-chain clones; 1.6% are singletons. Sequenced material: blood. Receptors originate from a child who was a newborn, infant or young child, either healthy, febrile or measles-vaccinated (not recorded which).

This clone showed up just a few times. Given a much more abundant clone one base away, this may be a read error. Other DNA sequences in the sample encode the same CDR3. This sequence joins TRDV2 and TRDJ2; 8 bases align to TRDD3. Germline CDR1 reads GEAIGNYY; CDR2 reads EKD. The CDR3 contains 14 residues. The chain's CDR3 is CACDTWGMTAQLFF. CDR3 nucleotide sequence: TGTGCCTGTGACACCTGGGGGATGACAGCACAGCTCTTCTTT.

Comment on this clone: A much bigger clone sits one base away, suggesting this may be a read error. The chain is built from TRDV2 and TRDJ3; 13 bases line up with TRDD3. There are 21 residues in the CDR3. Germline V CDR1 and CDR2: GEAIGNYY, EKD. The CDR3 protein is CACDLVLGDTLSSWDTRRMFF. In DNA, the CDR3 is TGTGCCTGTGACCTTGTACTGGGGGATACGCTAAGCTCCTGGGACACCCGACGGATGTTTTTC.